These 12 T cell receptor beta chains originate from one sample sequenced in a study of PD-L1 blockade in urothelial cancer. The data were produced by immunoSEQ multiplex PCR, yet TCRdb's version contains in-frame clones alone and is incomplete. The top ten hold 2.7% of the sample, which has some 42,000 clones, 70% to 85% seen once. Sequenced here: PBMCs, sampled around atezolizumab (anti-PD-L1) treatment. These receptors were obtained from a man in his sixties or seventies with urothelial cancer.

The V and J genes are TRBV4-1 and TRBJ1-5; TRBD1 agrees at 10 bases. There are 18 residues in the CDR3. Germline V gene sequence: CDR1 MGHRA, CDR2 YSYEKL. V lost 2 bases, J lost 3 bases, and 10 bases stayed unmatched. The CDR3: CASSQLTGTGEHNQPQHF. The CDR3 DNA follows: TGCGCCAGCAGCCAACTTACTGGGACAGGGGAACACAATCAGCCCCAGCATTTT.

This clone was seen more than once but under ten times. The chain carries TRBV6-1 and TRBJ2-5; 7 bases are a match to TRBD2. Trimming removed 2 bases from V and 5 bases from J; junction bases left unmatched: 11. Germline V lookup: CDR1 MNHNS, CDR2 SASEGT. The CDR3 totals 16 residues. The CDR3 loop is CASSERRAGSRETQYF. CDR3 sequence (DNA): TGTGCCAGCAGTGAACGTAGAGCGGGGAGTAGGGAGACCCAGTACTTC.

This clone was seen a few times. The chain joins TRBV19 to TRBJ1-2; perhaps TRBD1 as D (6 bases). Germline lookup yields CDR1 LNHDA and CDR2 SQIVND (reference sequence). There are 14 residues in the CDR3. V was trimmed by 5 bases and J by 8 bases, leaving 18 bases between them. CDR3 nucleotide sequence: TGTGCCAGTAGTGCTGGGGACACCCTGGGGGGCTACACCTTC. It yields the protein CASSAGDTLGGYTF. The variable domain in full, completed from reference TRBV19 and TRBJ1-2, reads DGGITQSPKYLFRKEGQNVTLSCEQNLNHDAMYWYRQDPGQGLRLIYYSQIVNDFQKGDIAEGYSVSREKKESFPLTVTSAQKNPTAFYLCASSAGDTLGGYTFGSGTRLTVV.

CDR3 residues: CASARDSYNSPLHF. CDR3 nucleotides: TGTGCCAGTGCGAGAGACTCCTATAATTCACCCCTCCACTTT. The rearrangement uses TRBV6-5 and TRBJ1-6; D not resolved. Germline V gives CDR1 MNHEY, CDR2 SVGAGI. The CDR3 length is 14 residues. Trimming removed 9 bases at V and 0 bases at J, with 9 bases between.

This clone appeared a few times. The chain carries TRBV28 and TRBJ1-1, with D tentatively TRBD1 (6 bases). CDR1 and CDR2 (germline): MDHEN, SYDVKM. Trimming took off 8 bases at V and 6 bases at J, with 16 bases between the two ends. The length of the CDR3 is 13 residues. CDR3 nucleotides: TGTGCCAGCTCAAACAGGGTCCCTCCTGAAGCTTTCTTT. Its protein product is CASSNRVPPEAFF.

This clone was recorded a few times. The chain combines TRBV4-1 with TRBJ2-7, with D perhaps TRBD1 (6 bases). In germline, CDR1 is MGHRA, CDR2 YSYEKL. Trimming left V 1 base short and J 2 bases short, with 12 bases between. The CDR3 sequence is 15 residues long. CDR3 DNA sequence: TGCGCCAGCAGCCAAGTTACCGGACAGCCCTACGAGCAGTACTTC. Translating it yields CASSQVTGQPYEQYF.

This clone was seen a single time. Other nucleotide sequences in the sample specify the same CDR3. The chain links TRBV19 to TRBJ1-2, with D possibly being TRBD1 (6 bases). The ends were cut back, 3 bases at V and 1 base at J, with 6 bases in the middle. Germline CDR1 is LNHDA and CDR2 is SQIVND (reference sequence). This CDR3 spans 13 amino acids. The CDR3 spells CASSIRGNYGYTF. The CDR3 DNA follows: TGTGCCAGTAGTATCAGGGGTAACTATGGCTACACCTTC.

This chain uses TRBV29-1 with TRBJ2-6; no reliable D call. Per germline, CDR1 SQVTM and CDR2 ANQGSEA. Trimming left V 7 bases short and J 4 bases short, with 8 bases between. The CDR3 spans 12 residues. DNA for the CDR3: TGCAGCGGGGCTACCGGGGCCAACGTCCTGACTTTC. Protein: CSGATGANVLTF.

J is TRBJ2-1 and V is TRBV18; 9 bases line up with TRBD2. CDR3 length: 16 amino acids. CDR1 is KGHSH, CDR2 LQKENI, per germline. The V gene end was trimmed by 1 base and the J gene end by 7 bases; junction bases not matched to a gene: 8. The CDR3 nucleotides are TGTGCCAGCTCACCACGGCGGGAGGGCTCGGGGAATGAGCAGTTCTTC. Translated: CASSPRREGSGNEQFF.

This clone was found a few times. This chain links TRBV18 with TRBJ1-4, with 7 bases matching TRBD1. CDR3 length: 15 amino acids. Germline V gene data show CDR1 as KGHSH and CDR2 as LQKENI. V lost 2 bases, J lost 7 bases, and 7 bases stayed unmatched. The CDR3 loop reads CASSPVAGGGEKLFF. The CDR3 nucleotides read TGTGCCAGCTCACCAGTCGCAGGGGGTGGTGAAAAACTGTTTTTT.

The V call is TRBV18, the J call TRBJ2-1, with 8 positions matching TRBD1. Trimming at V came to 8 bases and at J to 9 bases, leaving 12 bases not matched to a gene. The CDR3 spans 14 residues. Germline V CDR1 and CDR2: KGHSH, LQKENI. CDR3 DNA sequence: TGTGCCAGCCGAGAAACCCAGGGGGCAGGTGAGCAGTTCTTC. Amino acids: CASRETQGAGEQFF.

J is TRBJ2-7 and V is TRBV11-3; maybe TRBD2 (5 bases). The CDR3 length is 13 residues. Trimming took off 5 bases at V and 7 bases at J, with 15 bases between the two ends. Germline assignment: CDR1 SGHNT and CDR2 YENEEA. The CDR3 reads CASSPVASGEQYF. CDR3 bases: TGTGCCAGCAGCCCCGTGGCCTCGGGGGAGCAGTACTTC.